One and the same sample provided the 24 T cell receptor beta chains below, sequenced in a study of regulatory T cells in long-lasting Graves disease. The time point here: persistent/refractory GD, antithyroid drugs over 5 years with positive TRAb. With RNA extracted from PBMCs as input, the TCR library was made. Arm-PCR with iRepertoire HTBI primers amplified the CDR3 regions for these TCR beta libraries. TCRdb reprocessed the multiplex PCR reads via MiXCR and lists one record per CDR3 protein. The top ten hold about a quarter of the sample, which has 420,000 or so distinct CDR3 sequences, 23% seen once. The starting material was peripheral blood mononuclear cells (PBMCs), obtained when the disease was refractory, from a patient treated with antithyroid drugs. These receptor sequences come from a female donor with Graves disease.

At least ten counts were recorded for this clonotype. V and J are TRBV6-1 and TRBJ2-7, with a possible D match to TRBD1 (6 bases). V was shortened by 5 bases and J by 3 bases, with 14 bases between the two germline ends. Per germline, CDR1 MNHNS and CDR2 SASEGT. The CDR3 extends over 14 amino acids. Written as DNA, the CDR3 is TGTGCCAGCAGTATTGGACAGCTGATCTACGAGCAGTACTTC. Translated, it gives CASSIGQLIYEQYF.

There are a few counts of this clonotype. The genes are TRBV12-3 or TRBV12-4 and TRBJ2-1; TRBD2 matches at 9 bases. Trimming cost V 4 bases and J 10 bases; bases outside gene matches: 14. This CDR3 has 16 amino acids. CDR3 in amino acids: CASSSLGSGRGIEQFF. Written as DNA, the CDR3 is TGTGCCAGCAGTTCCCTAGGTAGCGGGAGAGGAATAGAGCAGTTCTTC.

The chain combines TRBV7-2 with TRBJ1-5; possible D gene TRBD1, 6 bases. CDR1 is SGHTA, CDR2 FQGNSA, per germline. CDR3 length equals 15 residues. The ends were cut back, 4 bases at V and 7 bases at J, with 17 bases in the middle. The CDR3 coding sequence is TGTGCCAGCAGCTCAGGGGACCTGGTCGCCCAGCCCCAGCATTTT. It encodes CASSSGDLVAQPQHF.

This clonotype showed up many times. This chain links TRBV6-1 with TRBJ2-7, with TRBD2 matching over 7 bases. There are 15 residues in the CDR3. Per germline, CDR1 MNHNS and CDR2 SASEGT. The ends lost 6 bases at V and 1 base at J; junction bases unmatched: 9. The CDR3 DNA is TGTGCCAGCAGAGCGGGGCAAGGGACGTCCTACGAGCAGTACTTC. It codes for CASRAGQGTSYEQYF.

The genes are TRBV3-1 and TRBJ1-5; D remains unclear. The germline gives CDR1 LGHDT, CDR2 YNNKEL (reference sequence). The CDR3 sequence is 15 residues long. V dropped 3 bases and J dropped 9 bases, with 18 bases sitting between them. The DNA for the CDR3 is TGTGCCAGCAGCCATAGTGGGTCCCGGAACACGCCCCAGCATTTT. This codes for CASSHSGSRNTPQHF.

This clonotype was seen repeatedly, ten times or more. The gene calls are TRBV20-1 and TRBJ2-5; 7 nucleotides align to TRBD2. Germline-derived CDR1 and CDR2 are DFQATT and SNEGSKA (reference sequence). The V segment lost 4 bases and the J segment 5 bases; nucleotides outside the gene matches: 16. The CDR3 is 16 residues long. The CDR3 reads CSAKRGGGRGSETQYF. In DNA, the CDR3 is TGCAGTGCTAAACGCGGGGGAGGACGCGGGTCGGAGACCCAGTACTTC.

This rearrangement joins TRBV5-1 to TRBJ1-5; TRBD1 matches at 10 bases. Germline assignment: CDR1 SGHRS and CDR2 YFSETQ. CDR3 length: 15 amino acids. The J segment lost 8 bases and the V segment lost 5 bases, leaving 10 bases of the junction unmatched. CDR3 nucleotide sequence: TGCGCCAGCAGTCGGGACAGGGGCCCTCAGGAGCCCCAGCATTTT. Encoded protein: CASSRDRGPQEPQHF.

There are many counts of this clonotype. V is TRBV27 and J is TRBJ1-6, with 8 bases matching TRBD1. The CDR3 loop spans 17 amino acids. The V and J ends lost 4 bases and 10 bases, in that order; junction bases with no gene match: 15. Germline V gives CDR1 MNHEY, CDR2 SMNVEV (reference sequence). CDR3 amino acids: CASSSPPGQGAKSPLHF. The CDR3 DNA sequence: TGTGCCAGCAGTTCACCTCCGGGGCAGGGGGCCAAATCACCCCTCCACTTT.

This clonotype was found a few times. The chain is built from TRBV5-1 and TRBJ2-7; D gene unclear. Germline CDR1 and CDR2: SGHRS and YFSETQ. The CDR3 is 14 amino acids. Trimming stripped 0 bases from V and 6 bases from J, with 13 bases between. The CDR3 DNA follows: TGCGCCAGCAGCTTGGAGGGTGGAGCCGGCGAGCAGTACTTC. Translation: CASSLEGGAGEQYF.

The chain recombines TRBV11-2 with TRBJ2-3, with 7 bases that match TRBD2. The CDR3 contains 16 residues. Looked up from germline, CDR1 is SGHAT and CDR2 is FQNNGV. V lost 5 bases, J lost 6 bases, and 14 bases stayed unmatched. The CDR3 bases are TGTGCCAGCAGCCCGAGTTTCGGGGTGGGGGGGGATACGCAGTATTTT. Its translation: CASSPSFGVGGDTQYF. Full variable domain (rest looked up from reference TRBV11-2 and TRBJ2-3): EAGVAQSPRYKIIEKRQSVAFWCNPISGHATLYWYQQILGQGPKLLIQFQNNGVVDDSQLPKDRFSAERLKGVDSTLKIQPAKLEDSAVYLCASSPSFGVGGDTQYFGPGTRLTVL.

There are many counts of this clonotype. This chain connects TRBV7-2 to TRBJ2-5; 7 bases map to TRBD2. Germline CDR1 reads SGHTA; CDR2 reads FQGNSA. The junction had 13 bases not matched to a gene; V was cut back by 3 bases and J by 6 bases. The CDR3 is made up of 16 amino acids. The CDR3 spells CASSLAGATPWQTQYF. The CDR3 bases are TGTGCCAGCAGCTTGGCGGGAGCCACCCCTTGGCAGACCCAGTACTTC.

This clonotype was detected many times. CDR3 sequence: CASSLDASGSFYEQYF. DNA for the CDR3: TGTGCCAGCAGCTTAGACGCTAGCGGGAGTTTCTACGAGCAGTACTTC. The gene calls are TRBV7-3 and TRBJ2-7; 10 bases are shared with TRBD2. V gave up 2 bases and J gave up 3 bases; unmatched junction bases: 7. Germline V lookup: CDR1 SGHTA, CDR2 FQGTGA. The CDR3 sequence is 16 residues long. Full variable domain (outside the CDR3, taken from reference TRBV7-3 and TRBJ2-7): GAGVSQTPSNKVTEKGKYVELRCDPISGHTALYWYRQSLGQGPEFLIYFQGTGAADDSGLPNDRFFAVRPEGSVSTLKIQRTERGDSAVYLCASSLDASGSFYEQYFGPGTRLTVT.

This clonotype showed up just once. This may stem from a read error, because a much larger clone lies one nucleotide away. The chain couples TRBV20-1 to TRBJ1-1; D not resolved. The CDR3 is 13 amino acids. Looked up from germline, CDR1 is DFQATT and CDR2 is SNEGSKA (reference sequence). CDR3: CSARDLGWTEALF. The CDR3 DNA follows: TGCAGTGCTAGAGATCTCGGGTGGACTGAAGCTCTCTTT.

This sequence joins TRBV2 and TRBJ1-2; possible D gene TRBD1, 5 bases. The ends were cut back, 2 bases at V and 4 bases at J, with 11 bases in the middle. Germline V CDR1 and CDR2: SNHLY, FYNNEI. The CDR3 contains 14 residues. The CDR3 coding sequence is TGTGCCAGCAGTGAATCGGGGGGGTCCTATGGCTACACCTTC. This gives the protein CASSESGGSYGYTF.

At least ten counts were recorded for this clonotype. In nucleotides, the CDR3 is TGTGCCAGCAGTCGACAGGGGTTTAGGGAGACCCAGTACTTC. It translates to CASSRQGFRETQYF. The chain couples TRBV12-3 or TRBV12-4 to TRBJ2-5; 8 nucleotides line up with TRBD1. V gave up 5 bases and J gave up 5 bases; unmatched junction bases: 7. This CDR3 has 14 amino acids.

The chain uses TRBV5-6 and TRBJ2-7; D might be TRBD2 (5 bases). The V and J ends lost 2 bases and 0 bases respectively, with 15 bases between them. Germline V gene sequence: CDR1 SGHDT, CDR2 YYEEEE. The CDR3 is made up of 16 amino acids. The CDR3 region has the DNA TGTGCCAGCAGCTTACGTGGCCCCGGAGGCTCCTACGAGCAGTACTTC. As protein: CASSLRGPGGSYEQYF.

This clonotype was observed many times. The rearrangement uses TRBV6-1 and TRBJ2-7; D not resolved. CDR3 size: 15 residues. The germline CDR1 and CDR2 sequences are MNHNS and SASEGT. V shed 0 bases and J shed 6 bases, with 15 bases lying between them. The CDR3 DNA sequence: TGTGCCAGCAGTGAAGCGTCAGGACGGTTCAGCGAGCAGTACTTC. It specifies CASSEASGRFSEQYF.

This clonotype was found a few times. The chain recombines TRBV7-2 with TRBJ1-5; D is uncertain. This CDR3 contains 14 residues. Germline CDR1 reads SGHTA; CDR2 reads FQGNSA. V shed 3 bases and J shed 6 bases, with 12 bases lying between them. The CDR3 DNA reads TGTGCCAGCAGCTTGGGGAGGACCGGTCAGCCCCAGCATTTT. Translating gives CASSLGRTGQPQHF.

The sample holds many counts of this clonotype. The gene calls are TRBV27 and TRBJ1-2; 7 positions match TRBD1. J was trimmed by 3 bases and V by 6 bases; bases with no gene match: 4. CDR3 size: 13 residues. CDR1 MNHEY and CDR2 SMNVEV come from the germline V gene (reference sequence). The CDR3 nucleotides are TGTGCCAGCAGAGGGACAGAGTACTATGGCTACACCTTC. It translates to CASRGTEYYGYTF.

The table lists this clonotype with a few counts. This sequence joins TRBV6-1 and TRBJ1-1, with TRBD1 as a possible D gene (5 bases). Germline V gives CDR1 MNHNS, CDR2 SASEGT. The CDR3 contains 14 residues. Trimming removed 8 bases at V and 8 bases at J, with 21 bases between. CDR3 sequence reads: CASRILGAPREAFF. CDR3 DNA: TGTGCCAGCCGAATACTAGGGGCCCCCCGCGAAGCTTTCTTT.

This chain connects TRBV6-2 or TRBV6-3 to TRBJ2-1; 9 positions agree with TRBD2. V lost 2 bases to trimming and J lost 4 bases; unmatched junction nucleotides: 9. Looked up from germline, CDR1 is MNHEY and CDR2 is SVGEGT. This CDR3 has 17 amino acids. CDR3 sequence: CASSYLTGTSPYNEQFF. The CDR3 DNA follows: TGTGCCAGCAGTTACCTTACGGGGACTAGCCCGTACAATGAGCAGTTCTTC.

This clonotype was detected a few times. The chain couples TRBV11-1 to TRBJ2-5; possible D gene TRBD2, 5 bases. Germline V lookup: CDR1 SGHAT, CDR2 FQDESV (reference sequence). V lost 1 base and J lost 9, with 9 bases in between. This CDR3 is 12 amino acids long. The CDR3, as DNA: TGTGCCAGCAGCTTAGTGGCGGAGGCCCAGTACTTC. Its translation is CASSLVAEAQYF.

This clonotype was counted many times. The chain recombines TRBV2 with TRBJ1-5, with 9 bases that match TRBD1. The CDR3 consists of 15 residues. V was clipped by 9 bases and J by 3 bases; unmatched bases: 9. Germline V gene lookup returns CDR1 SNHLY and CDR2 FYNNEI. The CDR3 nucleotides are TGTGCCAGTAGGAGCTGGACAGGGGACAATCAGCCCCAGCATTTT. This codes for CASRSWTGDNQPQHF.

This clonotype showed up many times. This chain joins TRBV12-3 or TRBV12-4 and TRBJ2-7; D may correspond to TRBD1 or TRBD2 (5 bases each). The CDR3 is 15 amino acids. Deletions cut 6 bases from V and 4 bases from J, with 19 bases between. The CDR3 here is CASSSSGTRSYEQYF. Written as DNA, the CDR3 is TGTGCCAGCAGCTCCTCCGGGACGAGGAGTTACGAGCAGTACTTC.